This TCR beta chain is drawn from a study of early T cells in non-severe SARS-CoV-2 infection. Unique molecular identifiers tagged individual cDNA molecules. MiXCR was run by TCRdb on the 5' RACE reads, yielding one entry per CDR3 protein. The sample lists 56,000 or so distinct CDR3 sequences; approximately 10% were seen once. The sample holds a few counts of this clonotype. Its target is unknown. Study conclusions and caveats: Database matching using VDJdb favored anti-spike CD8 responses, with private and CD4 specificities left missing.

This clonotype was sampled from an adult who was a healthcare worker with PCR-confirmed SARS-CoV-2 infection or an uninfected control (not recorded which). Specimen: whole blood.

The CDR3 sequence: CASSYQGTEQFF. The CDR3 coding sequence is TGTGCCAGCAGTTACCAAGGGACTGAGCAGTTCTTC. The V gene is TRBV6-2 or TRBV6-3, the J gene TRBJ2-1; either TRBD1 or TRBD2 may fit D (5 bases each). Trimming took off 2 bases at V and 9 bases at J, with 8 bases between the two ends. There are 12 residues in the CDR3. Germline V gene data show CDR1 as MNHEY and CDR2 as SVGEGT.